The present T cell receptor (beta chain) was sequenced within a study of response to subunit inactivated influenza vaccine (dated by TCRdb to the late 2010s). Some background on the complete study: The study used deep quantitative T cell receptor repertoire profiling to track responses to a trivalent subunit inactivated influenza vaccine.

The CDR3 holds 12 amino acids from the cysteine to the phenylalanine. The only DNA kept is the CDR3, 36 bases in frame from the first base. CDR1 and CDR2, per the germline V gene, are SGHTA and FQGNSA. Trimming leaves V shorter by 5 bases and J shorter by 9 bases, with the junction holding 4 bases beyond the gene matches. Preparation of the library involved RT-PCR. TCRdb records Illumina HiSeq 2500 as the sequencer. Through fastp at Q25 and MiXCR, TCRdb rebuilt clones from the public reads, retaining in-frame beta chains. Every CDR3 protein is listed once, alongside the most common genes and DNA of its rows. Across this sample there are 500,000 or so distinct CDR3 sequences, with about 17% seen only once. The ten largest clones capture 3% to 3.5% of the sample. The research as a whole found: The authors suggested that each seasonal influenza vaccination may recruit only a limited number of new T cells.

This clonotype was found a few times. No antigen is known for it. Nothing much larger sits one base from this clone, and base qualities are not available. The receptor was isolated from a man between 50 and 75 years old who received an inactivated influenza vaccine. Donor details come from another sample of the same person, matched by shared clones. The sequence joins TRBV7-2 to TRBJ2-3; 8 of the junction bases match TRBD1. Specimen: CD4+ T cells sorted from PBMCs, collected less than 30 months after vaccination. The sequence in DNA is TGTGCCAGCAGCAATTCAGGGGGCACGCAGTATTTT. Its amino acids are CASSNSGGTQYF.